The 21 T cell receptor beta chains listed next were all sequenced from one sample in a study of cytomegalovirus exposure and HLA in healthy donors. Primers for the PCR totalled 60 Vbeta and 13 Jbeta. Here immunoSEQ multiplex PCR was the method, and the copy in TCRdb shows in-frame clones only, minus some. The sample holds under 40,000 clones, 80% to 90% seen once. Source material: PBMCs. All receptors come from a woman between 35 and 50 years old in good health and CMV-seronegative.

The gene calls are TRBV7-6 and TRBJ1-4; TRBD1 might be the D (5 bases). The CDR3 runs to 15 residues. V was pared by 4 bases and J by 2 bases, with 11 bases between. Germline CDR1 reads SGHVS; CDR2 reads FNYEAQ. CDR3 coding DNA: TGTGCCAGCAGCTCCTCGGGGGTCACTAATGAAAAACTGTTTTTT. Its translation: CASSSSGVTNEKLFF.

V gene TRBV5-1 combines with J gene TRBJ2-3; 10 bases line up with TRBD2. Losses at the gene ends were 5 bases for V and 2 bases for J; bases not matched to a gene: 11. Germline V lookup: CDR1 SGHRS, CDR2 YFSETQ. CDR3 size: 17 residues. This CDR3 is CASSMSSGGPITDTQYF. The CDR3 nucleotides read TGCGCCAGCAGTATGTCTAGCGGGGGCCCTATCACAGATACGCAGTATTTT.

This chain links TRBV28 with TRBJ1-5; D uncertain. V was shortened by 5 bases and J by 9 bases, with 8 bases between the two germline ends. Germline V gene sequence: CDR1 MDHEN, CDR2 SYDVKM. This CDR3 spans 11 amino acids. The CDR3, as DNA: TGTGCCAGCAGTACTGGTCTGCCCCAGCATTTT. Amino acids: CASSTGLPQHF.

V is TRBV6-4 and J is TRBJ2-1; 9 bases fit TRBD1. CDR3 length: 13 residues. Trimming at V came to 4 bases and at J to 11 bases, leaving 6 bases not matched to a gene. Germline V gives CDR1 MRHNA, CDR2 SNTAGT. The CDR3 sequence is CASSADGTGKQFF. The CDR3, as DNA: TGTGCCAGCAGTGCAGATGGGACAGGGAAGCAGTTCTTC.

In its sample, this clone was seen once. The rearrangement joins TRBV5-6 to TRBJ2-3; D is perhaps TRBD1 (6 bases). Germline CDR1 SGHDT, CDR2 YYEEEE. Trimming took 0 bases from V and 2 from J, leaving 16 bases between them. The CDR3 loop spans 17 amino acids. The CDR3 region is CASSLVGGRGLTDTQYF. DNA of the CDR3: TGTGCCAGCAGCTTGGTCGGCGGCAGGGGTCTCACAGATACGCAGTATTTT.

The rearrangement links TRBV7-8 to TRBJ2-5; 12 nucleotides align to TRBD2. V lost 1 base to trimming and J lost 5 bases; unmatched junction nucleotides: 8. Looked up from germline, CDR1 is SGHVS and CDR2 is FQNEAQ. CDR3 length equals 17 residues. CDR3 DNA sequence: TGTGCCAGCAGCTTAGTCCTAGCGGGGGGGATTTGGGAGACCCAGTACTTC. This codes for CASSLVLAGGIWETQYF.

This chain links TRBV5-5 with TRBJ1-1; D possibly corresponds to TRBD1 (6 bases). The V and J ends lost 7 bases and 6 bases respectively, with 19 bases between them. Germline assignment: CDR1 SGHKS and CDR2 YYEKEE (reference sequence). The CDR3 totals 14 residues. As DNA, the CDR3 is TGTGCCAGCGGATTTGCAGGGACACAATCTGAAGCTTTCTTT. Translating gives CASGFAGTQSEAFF.

This chain links TRBV9 with TRBJ2-5; TRBD2 is a possible D gene (7 bases). The CDR3 is 15 amino acids. Trimming took 0 bases from V and 4 from J, leaving 13 bases between them. Germline CDR1 SGDLS, CDR2 YYNGEE. This chain's CDR3 is CASSVAGGGGETQYF. The CDR3 nucleotides read TGTGCCAGCAGCGTAGCGGGGGGCGGAGGAGAGACCCAGTACTTC.

The J gene is TRBJ1-2, the V gene TRBV6-6; weak D call: TRBD1 (6 bases). The V gene's germline CDR1 is MNHNY and CDR2 SVGAGI (reference sequence). The CDR3 covers 11 residues. The ends were cut back, 6 bases at V and 7 bases at J, with 9 bases in the middle. The CDR3 coding sequence is TGTGCCAGCAGGACAGGTGGTGGCTACACCTTC. Translating gives CASRTGGGYTF.

The rearrangement links TRBV10-3 to TRBJ2-5, with 12 bases matching TRBD2. The ends lost 0 bases at V and 7 bases at J; junction bases unmatched: 9. Germline V gene sequence: CDR1 ENHRY, CDR2 SYGVKD. The CDR3 is 17 residues long. CDR3 coding DNA: TGTGCCATCAGTGAGTCCGGACTAGCGGGGCAAGATCGGACCCAGTACTTC. Its protein product is CAISESGLAGQDRTQYF.

V usage is TRBV14 and J usage is TRBJ1-4; possible D gene TRBD1, 6 bases. The CDR3 runs 15 residues. V lost 2 bases and J 0 bases, leaving 7 bases between the germline ends. Germline CDR1 reads SGHDN; CDR2 reads FVKESK. CDR3 in amino acids: CASSQRQATNEKLFF. CDR3 nucleotides: TGTGCCAGCAGCCAAAGACAGGCAACTAATGAAAAACTGTTTTTT.

The chain is built from TRBV5-1 and TRBJ2-3, with 7 nucleotides matching TRBD1. This CDR3 comprises 15 residues. J was trimmed by 0 bases and V by 1 base; bases with no gene match: 2. Per the germline V gene, CDR1 is SGHRS and CDR2 is YFSETQ. The DNA of the CDR3 is TGCGCCAGCAGCTTGTCGGGACAGAGCACAGATACGCAGTATTTT. It is translated as CASSLSGQSTDTQYF.

This clone has a handful of counts. This chain uses TRBV6-5 with TRBJ2-2; TRBD1 matches at 8 bases. The CDR3 spans 15 residues. Germline CDR1 MNHEY, CDR2 SVGAGI. V lost 2 bases and J lost 4; bases outside the gene matches: 3. The CDR3 is CASSYGTGGTGELFF. In DNA, the CDR3 is TGTGCCAGCAGTTACGGTACAGGGGGCACCGGGGAGCTGTTTTTT.

This rearrangement joins TRBV28 to TRBJ1-5, with D unresolved. The germline CDR1 and CDR2 sequences are MDHEN and SYDVKM. The CDR3 totals 14 residues. V lost 5 bases to trimming and J lost 4 bases, with 12 bases between them. The CDR3 region is CASSHQTDNQPQHF. DNA for the CDR3: TGTGCCAGCAGTCATCAAACAGATAATCAGCCCCAGCATTTT.

The rearrangement joins TRBV12-1 to TRBJ1-2; TRBD1 is the table's D call, not checked against the DNA. TRBV12-1 is given as a pseudogene. CDR3 length equals 14 residues. The CDR3 coding sequence is TGTGCCAGCAGCCGGACAGGACTCGGCTATGGCTACACCTTC. This translates into CASSRTGLGYGYTF.

The chain couples TRBV2 to TRBJ2-6; TRBD2 agrees at 10 bases. This CDR3 is 15 amino acids long. V shed 7 bases, J shed 1 base, and the junction held 1 base outside the gene matches. The germline V gene encodes CDR1 SNHLY and CDR2 FYNNEI. The CDR3 loop is CASKREGSGANVLTF. The CDR3 region has the DNA TGTGCCAGCAAGCGGGAGGGTTCTGGGGCCAACGTCCTGACTTTC. Full variable domain (missing parts from reference TRBV2 and TRBJ2-6): EPEVTQTPSHQVTQMGQEVILRCVPISNHLYFYWYRQILGQKVEFLVSFYNNEISEKSEIFDDQFSVERPDGSNFTLKIRSTKLEDSAMYFCASKREGSGANVLTFGAGSRLTVL.

The rearrangement links TRBV5-1 to TRBJ2-7; tentative D call: TRBD1 (6 bases). The CDR3 runs 13 residues. V gave up 3 bases and J gave up 5 bases, with 12 bases separating them. CDR1 is SGHRS, CDR2 YFSETQ, per germline. The CDR3 reads CASSSQGVDEQYF. The CDR3, as DNA: TGCGCCAGCAGCTCACAGGGAGTTGACGAGCAGTACTTC.

A word on this clone: The germline gene is not matched at one end of the junction; a read error may be the cause. The CDR3 region is CASSPRAAGGTDTQYF. In nucleotides, the CDR3 is TGTGCCAGCTCTCCACGGGCAGCAGGGGGCACAGATACGCAGTATTTT. The rearrangement joins TRBV18 to TRBJ2-3; possible D gene TRBD1, 6 bases. Germline V CDR1 and CDR2: KGHSH, LQKENI. This CDR3 comprises 16 residues.

CDR3 in amino acids: CASSEIQGAGELFF. The CDR3 nucleotides are TGTGCCAGCAGTGAAATACAGGGGGCCGGGGAGCTGTTTTTT. The rearrangement uses TRBV6-1 and TRBJ2-2; 8 positions agree with TRBD1. Germline CDR1 reads MNHNS; CDR2 reads SASEGT. The CDR3 is 14 amino acids. V gave up 2 bases and J gave up 6 bases; unmatched junction bases: 2.

The chain has TRBV29-1 and TRBJ2-3; 9 bases line up with TRBD1. In germline, CDR1 is SQVTM, CDR2 ANQGSEA. The V segment lost 7 bases and the J segment 3 bases; nucleotides outside the gene matches: 5. The CDR3 contains 13 residues. The CDR3 DNA reads TGCAGCGGAACACAGGGGGCGACAGATACGCAGTATTTT. Translated: CSGTQGATDTQYF.

This clone came up a few times. The rearrangement joins TRBV5-6 to TRBJ1-6; 8 bases are a match to TRBD1. Germline loops: CDR1 SGHDT, CDR2 YYEEEE. V was clipped by 4 bases and J by 11 bases; unmatched bases: 5. The CDR3 totals 13 residues. The DNA for the CDR3 is TGTGCCAGCAGCCACGGACAGGGAGCACCCCTCCACTTT. Translation gives CASSHGQGAPLHF.